This T cell receptor (beta chain) was captured by sequencing in a study of blood T cell repertoires in COVID-19. On the study more broadly: Specimens from acute and convalescent COVID-19 originated in the United States, Italy and Spain.

Enrolled during active infection, Seattle patients were then followed longitudinally. Original processing methods: Counts of nucleated cells, estimated from reference gene primer amplification, were obtained. Here immunoSEQ multiplex PCR was the method, and the copy in TCRdb shows in-frame clones only, minus some. V, J and clone size were drawn from that table, and D and trimming were deduced from the DNA. The data contain 96,000 or so clones, roughly four fifths of them seen just once; the ten biggest clones take up around 5.2%. The CDR3 is 16 residues long. Germline lookup yields CDR1 SGHDN and CDR2 FVKESK. Trimming pared 4 bases from V and 6 bases from J, leaving 21 bases between.

The chain joins TRBV14 to TRBJ1-2; a possible D gene is TRBD1 (5 bases). The sequence was obtained from a man older than 75 with COVID-19, enrolled during active disease. Sequencing used peripheral blood. The CDR3 loop is CASSRQEVRGMDGYTF. CDR3 DNA: TGTGCCAGCAGCCGGCAAGAAGTTAGGGGCATGGATGGCTACACCTTC.